The rows below give T cell receptor beta chains drawn from one sample of a study of blood T cell repertoires in COVID-19. Clones were sequenced by immunoSEQ multiplex PCR, and TCRdb holds only the in-frame ones, with some missing. This sample has fewer than 700,000 clones; about 89% occur once, and the top ten carry roughly 7.4%. Sequencing was performed on peripheral blood. The receptor set was obtained from a woman between 50 and 59 years old with COVID-19, enrolled during active disease. Each CDR3 is given without its conserved first and last residue. Fields, in order: J gene, D gene, clone size, V gene, CDR3 protein. A D gene is named only where the DNA matches it firmly. Clone size is not always given. Where it is, it says once, few, many or a class for expanded clones.

TRBJ1-4,TRBD1,.,TRBV29-1,SGQGENEKLF
TRBJ1-1,.,.,TRBV5-8,ASSFLLGRTEAF
TRBJ2-7,TRBD2,.,TRBV30,ACTAGGAGGQY
TRBJ2-5,TRBD1,.,TRBV2,ASSPNWGQGVEETQY
TRBJ2-7,.,.,TRBV4-2,ASSQDVSEQY
TRBJ2-7,TRBD2,.,TRBV5-6,ASSLGGGYEQY
TRBJ1-6,TRBD1,once,TRBV2,ASYRTGVNSPLH
TRBJ1-2,.,once,TRBV11-2,ASSPSRRVSGYT
TRBJ1-1,.,.,TRBV19,ASSTDPGTLNTEAF
TRBJ2-2,.,.,TRBV24-1,ATSLDEDTGELF
TRBJ1-5,TRBD1,.,TRBV30,AWSYRGNQPQH
TRBJ2-7,TRBD1,.,TRBV5-5,ASSSGQGIFYEQY
TRBJ1-1,TRBD1,.,TRBV19,ASSYGTVNTEAF
TRBJ1-5,.,.,TRBV19,ASDGGSQPQH
TRBJ2-2,TRBD1,.,TRBV24-1,ATSETQGADTGELF
TRBJ2-5,.,.,TRBV28,ASSLGARETQY
TRBJ2-1,TRBD1,.,TRBV5-1,ASRSGQGSEQF
TRBJ1-1,TRBD1,.,TRBV19,ASAGGGNEAF
TRBJ2-3,.,.,TRBV6-5,ASSSPTDTQY
TRBJ2-2,TRBD1,.,TRBV2,ASSRDRGTGELF
TRBJ2-1,TRBD1,.,TRBV5-1,ASSLGTGARYNEQF
TRBJ2-1,.,.,TRBV5-1,ASSLTPGSYNEQF
TRBJ2-2,.,.,TRBV5-1,ASSSRRTQTPRANTGELF
TRBJ1-4,.,.,TRBV5-5,ASSSIFSATTNEKLF
TRBJ1-6,TRBD1,few,TRBV4-2,ASSLEQGARSPLH
TRBJ2-1,TRBD2,.,TRBV19,ASSIRGGAYNEQF
TRBJ2-7,.,.,TRBV3-1/TRBV3-2,ASSPPSTRGIDEQY
TRBJ1-2,.,.,TRBV19,ASSIGSGNYGYT
TRBJ1-1,.,.,TRBV7-6,ASSSDRNTEAF
TRBJ2-5,.,.,TRBV6-5,ASTLPMGGGETQY
TRBJ2-5,TRBD1,.,TRBV19,ASSTQTGWEETQY
TRBJ2-7,TRBD1,.,TRBV19,ASSIPGQEGGEQY
TRBJ1-1,.,.,TRBV5-1,ASSLRGGTEAF
TRBJ2-1,.,.,TRBV27,ASSFLRARHNEQF
TRBJ2-7,TRBD2,.,TRBV11-2,ASSFALADTYEQY
TRBJ1-2,TRBD1,.,TRBV5-1,ASTPGTGNYGYT
TRBJ1-1,TRBD1,.,TRBV7-9,ASSPGQGQPEAF
TRBJ2-7,.,once,TRBV20-1,SAPAPGGQY
TRBJ1-1,TRBD1,.,TRBV6-4,ASSARDSGGTAF